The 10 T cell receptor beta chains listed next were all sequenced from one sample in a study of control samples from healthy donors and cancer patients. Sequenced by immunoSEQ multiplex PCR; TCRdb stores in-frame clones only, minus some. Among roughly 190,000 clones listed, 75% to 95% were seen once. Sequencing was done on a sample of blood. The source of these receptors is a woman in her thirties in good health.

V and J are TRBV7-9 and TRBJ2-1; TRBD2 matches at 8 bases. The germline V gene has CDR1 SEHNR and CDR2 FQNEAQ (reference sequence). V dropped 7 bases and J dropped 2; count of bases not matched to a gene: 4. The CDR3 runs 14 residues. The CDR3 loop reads CASKTSDTYNEQFF. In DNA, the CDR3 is TGTGCCAGCAAGACTAGCGATACCTACAATGAGCAGTTCTTC.

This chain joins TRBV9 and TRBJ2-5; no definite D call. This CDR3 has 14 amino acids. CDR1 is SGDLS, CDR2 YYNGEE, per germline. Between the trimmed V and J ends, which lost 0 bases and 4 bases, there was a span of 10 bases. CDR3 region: CASSVGQPGETQYF. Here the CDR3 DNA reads TGTGCCAGCAGCGTAGGCCAGCCGGGAGAGACCCAGTACTTC.

CDR3 protein: CASSLGGVNYGYTF. The DNA of the CDR3 is TGCGCCAGCAGCTTGGGTGGAGTCAACTATGGCTACACCTTC. V and J are TRBV5-1 and TRBJ1-2; D not certain. The V end was cut by 0 bases, the J end by 2 bases, with 8 bases between. The CDR3 has 14 residues. Germline V gene lookup returns CDR1 SGHRS and CDR2 YFSETQ.

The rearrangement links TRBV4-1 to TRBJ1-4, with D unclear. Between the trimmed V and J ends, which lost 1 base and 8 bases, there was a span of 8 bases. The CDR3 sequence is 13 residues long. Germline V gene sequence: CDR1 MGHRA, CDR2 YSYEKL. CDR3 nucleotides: TGCGCCAGCAGCCAAGGTGTGACAGAAAAACTGTTTTTT. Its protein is CASSQGVTEKLFF.

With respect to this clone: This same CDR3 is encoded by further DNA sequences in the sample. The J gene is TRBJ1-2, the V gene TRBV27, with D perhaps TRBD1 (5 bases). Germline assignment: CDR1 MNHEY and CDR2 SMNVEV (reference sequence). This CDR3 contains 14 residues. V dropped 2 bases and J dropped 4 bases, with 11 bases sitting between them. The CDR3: CASSLSGTAYGYTF. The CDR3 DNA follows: TGTGCCAGCAGTTTAAGCGGGACGGCCTATGGCTACACCTTC.

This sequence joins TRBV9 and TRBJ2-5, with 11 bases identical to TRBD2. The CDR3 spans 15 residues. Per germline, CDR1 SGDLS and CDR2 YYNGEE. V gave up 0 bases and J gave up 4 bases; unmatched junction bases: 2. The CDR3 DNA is TGTGCCAGCAGCGTAGTTAGCGGGGGGGCAGAGACCCAGTACTTC. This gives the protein CASSVVSGGAETQYF.

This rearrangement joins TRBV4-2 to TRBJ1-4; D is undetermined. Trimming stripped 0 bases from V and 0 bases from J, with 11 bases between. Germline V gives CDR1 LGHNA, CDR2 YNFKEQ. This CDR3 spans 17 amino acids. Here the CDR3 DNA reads TGTGCCAGCAGCCAAGAAGGCCGGGTTGCAACTAATGAAAAACTGTTTTTT. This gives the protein CASSQEGRVATNEKLFF.

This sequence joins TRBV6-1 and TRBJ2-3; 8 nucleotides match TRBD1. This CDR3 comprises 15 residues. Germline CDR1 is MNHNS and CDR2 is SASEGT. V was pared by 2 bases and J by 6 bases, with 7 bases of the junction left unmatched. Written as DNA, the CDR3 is TGTGCCAGCAGTGAATTTGACAGGGGTACGGATACGCAGTATTTT. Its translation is CASSEFDRGTDTQYF.

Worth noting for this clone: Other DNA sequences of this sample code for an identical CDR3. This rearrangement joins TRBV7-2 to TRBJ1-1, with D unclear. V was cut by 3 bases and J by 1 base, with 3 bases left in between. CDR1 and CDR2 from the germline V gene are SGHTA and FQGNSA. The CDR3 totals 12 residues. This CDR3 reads CASSFRNTEAFF. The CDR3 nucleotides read TGTGCCAGCAGCTTTCGGAACACTGAAGCTTTCTTT.

The CDR3 coding sequence is TGTGCCAGTAGCCCAAGGGGGCCCCAGCCCCAGCATTTT. Protein sequence: CASSPRGPQPQHF. This chain connects TRBV19 to TRBJ1-5, with 7 bases lining up with TRBD1. The CDR3 has 13 amino acids. Germline V CDR1 and CDR2: LNHDA, SQIVND (reference sequence). Trimming took 6 bases from V and 7 from J; bases not matched to a gene: 6.